This entry describes one TCR beta chain. The CDR3 spans 15 residues. CDR1 and CDR2 (germline): MNHEY, SVGAGI. Trimming pared 6 bases from V and 0 bases from J, leaving 12 bases between. The sample belongs to a study of T-cell memory formation after mild COVID-19. As for the study in general: Clusters were largely donor specific.

In TCRdb, the 5' RACE reads were re-called with MiXCR into one record per CDR3 protein. The table has approximately 340,000 distinct CDR3 sequences, 10% to 15% seen once. V gene TRBV6-5 combines with J gene TRBJ2-1; tentatively, D is TRBD1 or TRBD2 (6 bases each). Sequenced: PBMCs or a T cell subset sorted from them (not recorded which). The origin of this receptor is a man between 18 and 29 years old who had mild COVID-19 (a few samples of this study predate the infection). Cell type and time point are not known. CDR3 bases: TGTGCCAGCAGCGGGGGCTCAGGCTCCTACAATGAGCAGTTCTTC. It codes for CASSGGSGSYNEQFF.